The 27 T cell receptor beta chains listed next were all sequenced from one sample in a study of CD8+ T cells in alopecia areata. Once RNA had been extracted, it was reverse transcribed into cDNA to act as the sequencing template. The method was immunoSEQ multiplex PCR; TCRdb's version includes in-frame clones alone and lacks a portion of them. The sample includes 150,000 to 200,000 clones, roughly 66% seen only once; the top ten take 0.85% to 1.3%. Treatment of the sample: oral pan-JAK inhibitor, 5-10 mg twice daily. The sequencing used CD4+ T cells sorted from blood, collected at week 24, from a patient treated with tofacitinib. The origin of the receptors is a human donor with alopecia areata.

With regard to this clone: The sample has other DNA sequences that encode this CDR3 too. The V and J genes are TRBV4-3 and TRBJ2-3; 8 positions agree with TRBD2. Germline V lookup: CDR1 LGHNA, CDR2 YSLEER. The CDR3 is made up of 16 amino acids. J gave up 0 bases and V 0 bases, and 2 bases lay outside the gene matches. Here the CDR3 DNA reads TGCGCCAGCAGCCAAGAGCGGGGGGAAAGCACAGATACGCAGTATTTT. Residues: CASSQERGESTDTQYF.

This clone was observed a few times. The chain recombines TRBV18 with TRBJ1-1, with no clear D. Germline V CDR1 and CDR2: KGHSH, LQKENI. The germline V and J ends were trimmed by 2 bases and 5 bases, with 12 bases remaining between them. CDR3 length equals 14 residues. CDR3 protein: CASSPSTLVTEAFF. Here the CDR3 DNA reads TGTGCCAGCTCACCATCTACCCTAGTGACTGAAGCTTTCTTT.

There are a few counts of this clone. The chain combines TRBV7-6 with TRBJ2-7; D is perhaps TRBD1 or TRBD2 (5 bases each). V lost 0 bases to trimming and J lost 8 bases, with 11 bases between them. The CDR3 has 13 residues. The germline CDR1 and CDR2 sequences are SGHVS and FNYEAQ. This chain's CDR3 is CASSLASTGQQYF. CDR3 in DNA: TGTGCCAGCAGCTTAGCCTCAACGGGGCAGCAGTACTTC.

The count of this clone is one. CDR3 protein: CAWISDTGELFF. In DNA form, the CDR3 reads TGTGCCTGGATTAGTGACACCGGGGAGCTGTTTTTT. The chain couples TRBV30 to TRBJ2-2; unclear D gene. The germline CDR1 and CDR2 sequences are GTSNPN and SVGIG (reference sequence). The CDR3 is 12 residues long. Trimming stripped 4 bases from V and 3 bases from J, with 6 bases between.

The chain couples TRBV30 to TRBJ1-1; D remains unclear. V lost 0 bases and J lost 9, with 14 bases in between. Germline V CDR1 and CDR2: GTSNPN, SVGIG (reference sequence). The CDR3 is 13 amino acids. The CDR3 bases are TGTGCCTGGAGTGTAGGAGAGGTTACTAAAGCTTTCTTT. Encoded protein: CAWSVGEVTKAFF.

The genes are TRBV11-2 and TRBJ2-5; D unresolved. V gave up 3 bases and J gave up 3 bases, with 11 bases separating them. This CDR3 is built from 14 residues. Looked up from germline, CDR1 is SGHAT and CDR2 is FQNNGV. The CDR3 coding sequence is TGTGCCAGCAGCTTGTTTGGCAGGAAAGAGACCCAGTACTTC. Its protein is CASSLFGRKETQYF.

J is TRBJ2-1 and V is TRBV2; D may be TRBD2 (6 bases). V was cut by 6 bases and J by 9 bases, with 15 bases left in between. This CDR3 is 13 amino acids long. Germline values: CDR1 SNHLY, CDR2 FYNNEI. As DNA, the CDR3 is TGTGCCAGCAGCCGGGACCCAGCGGGTGAGCAGTTCTTC. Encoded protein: CASSRDPAGEQFF.

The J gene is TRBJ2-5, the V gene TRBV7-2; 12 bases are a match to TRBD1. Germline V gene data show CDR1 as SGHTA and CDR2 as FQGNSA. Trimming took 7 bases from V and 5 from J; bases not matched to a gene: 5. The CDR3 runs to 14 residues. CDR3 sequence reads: CASTGTGGWETQYF. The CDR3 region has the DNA TGTGCCAGCACTGGGACAGGGGGCTGGGAGACCCAGTACTTC.

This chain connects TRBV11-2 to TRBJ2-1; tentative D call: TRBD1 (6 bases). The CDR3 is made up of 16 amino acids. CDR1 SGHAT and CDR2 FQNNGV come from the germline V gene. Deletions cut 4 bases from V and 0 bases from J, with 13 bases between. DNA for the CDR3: TGTGCCAGCAGCTATCAAACAGGGACCTCCTACAATGAGCAGTTCTTC. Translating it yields CASSYQTGTSYNEQFF.

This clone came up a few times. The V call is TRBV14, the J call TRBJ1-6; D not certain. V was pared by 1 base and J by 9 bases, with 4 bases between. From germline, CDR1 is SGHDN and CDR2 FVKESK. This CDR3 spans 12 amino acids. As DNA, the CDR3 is TGTGCCAGCAGCCAAGTGCGTTCACCCCTCCACTTT. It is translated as CASSQVRSPLHF.

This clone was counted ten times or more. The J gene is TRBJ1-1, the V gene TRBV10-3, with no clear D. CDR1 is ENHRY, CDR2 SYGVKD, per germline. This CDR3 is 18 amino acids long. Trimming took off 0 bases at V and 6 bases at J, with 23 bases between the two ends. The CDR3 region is CAISESTGGWGAQAEAFF. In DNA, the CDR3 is TGTGCCATCAGTGAGTCAACGGGAGGGTGGGGAGCCCAGGCTGAAGCTTTCTTT.

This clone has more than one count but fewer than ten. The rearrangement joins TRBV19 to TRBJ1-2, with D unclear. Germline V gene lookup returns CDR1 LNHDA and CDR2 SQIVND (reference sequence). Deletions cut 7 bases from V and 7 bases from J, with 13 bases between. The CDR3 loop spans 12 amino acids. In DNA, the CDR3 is TGTGCCAGTATGGAGACCGGAGGTGGCTACACCTTC. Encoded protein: CASMETGGGYTF.

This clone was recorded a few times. The DNA for the CDR3 is TGTGCCACCAGACAGGGGTATTCACCCCTCCACTTT. Translated: CATRQGYSPLHF. V and J are TRBV15 and TRBJ1-6, with TRBD1 matching over 7 bases. The CDR3 is 12 residues long. Germline CDR1 is LNHNV and CDR2 is YYDKDF (reference sequence). Trimming took 6 bases from V and 8 from J; bases not matched to a gene: 1.

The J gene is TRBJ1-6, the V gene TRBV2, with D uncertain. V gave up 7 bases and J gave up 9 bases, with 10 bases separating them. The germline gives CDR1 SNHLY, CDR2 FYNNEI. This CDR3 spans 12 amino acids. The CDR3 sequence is CASTLEGSPLHF. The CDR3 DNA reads TGTGCCAGCACCTTGGAGGGTTCACCCCTCCACTTT.

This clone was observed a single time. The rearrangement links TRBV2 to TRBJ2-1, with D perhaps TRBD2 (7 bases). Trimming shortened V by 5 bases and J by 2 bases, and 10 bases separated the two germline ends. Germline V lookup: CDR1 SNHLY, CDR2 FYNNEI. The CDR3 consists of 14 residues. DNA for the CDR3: TGTGCCAGCAGTAGGGGGGGCACCTACAATGAGCAGTTCTTC. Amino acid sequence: CASSRGGTYNEQFF.

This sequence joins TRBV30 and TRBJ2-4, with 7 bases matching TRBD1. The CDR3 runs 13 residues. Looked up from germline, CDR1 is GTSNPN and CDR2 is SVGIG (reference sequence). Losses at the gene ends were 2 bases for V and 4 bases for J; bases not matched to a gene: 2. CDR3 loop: CAWSRGQKNIQYF. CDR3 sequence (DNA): TGTGCCTGGAGTCGGGGACAGAAAAACATTCAGTACTTC.

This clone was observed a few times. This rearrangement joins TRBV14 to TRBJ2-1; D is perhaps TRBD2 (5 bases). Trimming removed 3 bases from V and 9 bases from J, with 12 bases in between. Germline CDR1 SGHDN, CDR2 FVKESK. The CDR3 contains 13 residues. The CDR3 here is CASSQGGFGEQFF. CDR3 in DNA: TGTGCCAGCAGCCAGGGCGGGTTCGGTGAGCAGTTCTTC.

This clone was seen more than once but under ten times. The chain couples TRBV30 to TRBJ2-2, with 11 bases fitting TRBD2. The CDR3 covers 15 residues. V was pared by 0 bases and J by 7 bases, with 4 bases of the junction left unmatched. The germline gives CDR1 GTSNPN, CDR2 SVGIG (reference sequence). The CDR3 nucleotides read TGTGCCTGGAGTGTAATTACTAGCGGGGGCGGGGAGCTGTTTTTT. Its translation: CAWSVITSGGGELFF. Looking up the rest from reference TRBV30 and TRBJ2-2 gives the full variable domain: SQTIHQWPATLVQPVGSPLSLECTVEGTSNPNLYWYRQAAGRGLQLLFYSVGIGQISSEVPQNLSASRPQDRQFILSSKKLLLSDSGFYLCAWSVITSGGGELFFGEGSRLTVL.

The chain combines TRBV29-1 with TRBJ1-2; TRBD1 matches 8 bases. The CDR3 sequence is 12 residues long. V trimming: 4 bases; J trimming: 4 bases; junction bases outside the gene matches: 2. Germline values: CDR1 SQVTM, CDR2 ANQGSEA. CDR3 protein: CSVGQGSYGYTF. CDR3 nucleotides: TGCAGCGTTGGACAGGGGTCCTATGGCTACACCTTC.

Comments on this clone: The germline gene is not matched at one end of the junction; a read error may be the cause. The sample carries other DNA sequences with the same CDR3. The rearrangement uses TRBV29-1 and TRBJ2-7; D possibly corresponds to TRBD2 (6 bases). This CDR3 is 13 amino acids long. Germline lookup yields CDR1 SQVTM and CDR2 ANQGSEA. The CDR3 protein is CSVGTLGSYEQYF. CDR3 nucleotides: TGCAGCGTCGGGACTTTAGGGTCCTATGAGCAGTACTTC.

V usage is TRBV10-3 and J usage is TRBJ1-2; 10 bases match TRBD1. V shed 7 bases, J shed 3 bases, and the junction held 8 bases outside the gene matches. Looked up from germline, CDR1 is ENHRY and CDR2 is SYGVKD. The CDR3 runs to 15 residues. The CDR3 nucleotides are TGTGCCATCACGGGAGACAGGGGGCAGGACTATGGCTACACCTTC. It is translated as CAITGDRGQDYGYTF.

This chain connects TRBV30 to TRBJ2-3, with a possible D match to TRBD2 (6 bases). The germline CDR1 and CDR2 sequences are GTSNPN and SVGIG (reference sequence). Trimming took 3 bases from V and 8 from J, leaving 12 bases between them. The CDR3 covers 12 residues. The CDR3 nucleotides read TGTGCCTGGAGGAGGACCGGGAGTACGCAGTATTTT. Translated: CAWRRTGSTQYF.

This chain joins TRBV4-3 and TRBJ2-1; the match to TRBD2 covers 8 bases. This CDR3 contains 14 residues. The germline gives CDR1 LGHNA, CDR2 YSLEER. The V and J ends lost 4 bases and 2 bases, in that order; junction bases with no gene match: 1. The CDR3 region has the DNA TGCGCCAGCAGCCTAGCGGGGACCTACAATGAGCAGTTCTTC. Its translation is CASSLAGTYNEQFF.

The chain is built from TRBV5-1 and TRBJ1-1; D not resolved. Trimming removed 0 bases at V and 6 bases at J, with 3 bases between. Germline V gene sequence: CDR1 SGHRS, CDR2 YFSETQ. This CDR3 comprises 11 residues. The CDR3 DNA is TGCGCCAGCAGCTTGGGTCCTGAAGCTTTCTTT. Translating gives CASSLGPEAFF.

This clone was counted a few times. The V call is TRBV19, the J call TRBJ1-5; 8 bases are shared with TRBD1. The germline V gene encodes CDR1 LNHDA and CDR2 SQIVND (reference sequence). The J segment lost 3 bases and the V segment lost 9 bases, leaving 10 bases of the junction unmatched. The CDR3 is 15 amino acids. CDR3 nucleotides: TGTGCCAGCAAAGATGACAGGGGCGCCAATCAGCCCCAGCATTTT. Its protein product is CASKDDRGANQPQHF.

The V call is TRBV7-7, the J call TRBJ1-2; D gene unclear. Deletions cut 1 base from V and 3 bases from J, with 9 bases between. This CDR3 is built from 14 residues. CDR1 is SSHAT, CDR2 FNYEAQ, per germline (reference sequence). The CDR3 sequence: CASSLVAPHYGYTF. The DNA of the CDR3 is TGTGCCAGCAGCTTAGTGGCACCCCACTATGGCTACACCTTC. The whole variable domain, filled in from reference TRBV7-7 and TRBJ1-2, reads GAGVSQSPRYKVTKRGQDVTLRCDPISSHATLYWYQQALGQGPEFLTYFNYEAQPDKSGLPSDRFSAERPEGSISTLTIQRTEQRDSAMYRCASSLVAPHYGYTFGSGTRLTVV.

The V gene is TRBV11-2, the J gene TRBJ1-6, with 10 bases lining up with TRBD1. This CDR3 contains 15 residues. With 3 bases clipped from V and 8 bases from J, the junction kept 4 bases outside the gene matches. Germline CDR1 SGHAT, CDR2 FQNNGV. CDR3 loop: CASSFWGTGDSPLHF. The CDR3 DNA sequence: TGTGCCAGCAGCTTTTGGGGGACAGGGGATTCACCCCTCCACTTT.